This is a list of T cell receptor beta chains from one sample in a study of shared T cell receptors in the human thymus. Clones were sequenced by immunoSEQ multiplex PCR, and TCRdb holds only the in-frame ones, with some missing. The table has 720,000 or so clones, 70% to 90% seen once. The same data also contributed to another study, on human thymus T cells.

Sequences were obtained from thymocytes. These receptors were obtained from a girl under two years old with a congenital heart defect. Each CDR3 is given with its conserved first and last residue. The order of the fields is D gene, J gene, V gene, clone size, CDR3 DNA, CDR3 protein. The D gene is left open where the match is weak. Rows may omit the clone size; those that give it use once, few, many or a size class.

d_call: TRBD2
j_call: TRBJ2-7
v_call: TRBV10-3
clone_size: .
cdr3_nt: TGTGCCATCAGTGACGGGCCCATCATACTAGCGGGGGTGTACGAGCAGTACTTC
cdr3_aa: CAISDGPIILAGVYEQYF

d_call: TRBD1
j_call: TRBJ1-1
v_call: TRBV7-9
clone_size: once
cdr3_nt: TGTGCCAGCAGCCGTCTGGACAGGCCTAACACTGAAGCTTTCTTT
cdr3_aa: CASSRLDRPNTEAFF

d_call: .
j_call: TRBJ1-1
v_call: TRBV6-5
clone_size: .
cdr3_nt: TGTGCCAGCAGTTACGGAGTACAATCGAACACTGAAGCTTTCTTT
cdr3_aa: CASSYGVQSNTEAFF

d_call: .
j_call: TRBJ1-1
v_call: TRBV20-1
clone_size: once
cdr3_nt: TGCATTTGGACACGGAACACTGAAGCTTTCTTT
cdr3_aa: CIWTRNTEAFF

d_call: .
j_call: TRBJ2-1
v_call: TRBV4-1
clone_size: .
cdr3_nt: TGCGCCAGCAGCCAATTAAAAGCCTACTCCTACAATGAGCAGTTCTTC
cdr3_aa: CASSQLKAYSYNEQFF

d_call: TRBD2
j_call: TRBJ2-7
v_call: TRBV4-1
clone_size: .
cdr3_nt: TGCGCCAGCAGCCCTGAAAAGGGACTAGCGGGGGGTACTTTCTACGAGCAGTACTTC
cdr3_aa: CASSPEKGLAGGTFYEQYF

d_call: TRBD1
j_call: TRBJ2-1
v_call: TRBV27
clone_size: .
cdr3_nt: TGTGCCAGCAGCGGACAGGAGCGGTGGGAGCAGTTCTTC
cdr3_aa: CASSGQERWEQFF

d_call: TRBD1
j_call: TRBJ2-7
v_call: TRBV6-5
clone_size: few
cdr3_nt: TGTGCCAGCAGTAGGAACAACAGGGGCCTTTTGTTC
cdr3_aa: CASSRNNRGLLF

d_call: .
j_call: TRBJ1-1
v_call: TRBV12-2
clone_size: .
cdr3_nt: TGTGCAAGTCGCTTAGCAACGCGGAACACTGAAGCTTTCTTT
cdr3_aa: CASRLATRNTEAFF

d_call: TRBD1
j_call: TRBJ1-2
v_call: TRBV4-1
clone_size: .
cdr3_nt: TGCGCCAGCAGCGTCCGGGACAGGGTTCTCACAGGGTCGAGGAGTTATGGCTACACCTTC
cdr3_aa: CASSVRDRVLTGSRSYGYTF

d_call: .
j_call: TRBJ1-4
v_call: TRBV6-5
clone_size: .
cdr3_nt: TGTGCCAGCAGTCCTCAGGGATTGGATGAAAAACTGTTTTTT
cdr3_aa: CASSPQGLDEKLFF

d_call: .
j_call: TRBJ1-1
v_call: TRBV9
clone_size: once
cdr3_nt: TGTGCCAGCAGCGTAGCTGGGGCCGGGGGGGAGAACACTGAAGCTTTCTTT
cdr3_aa: CASSVAGAGGENTEAFF

d_call: .
j_call: TRBJ1-1
v_call: TRBV4-1
clone_size: .
cdr3_nt: TGCGCCAGCAGTTCAGGGCTCCGCGCTGAAGCTTTCTTT
cdr3_aa: CASSSGLRAEAFF

d_call: .
j_call: TRBJ1-3
v_call: TRBV10-3
clone_size: .
cdr3_nt: TGTGCCACCAGGGGAGCCGGCCCCTCTGGAAACACCATATATTTT
cdr3_aa: CATRGAGPSGNTIYF

d_call: TRBD2
j_call: TRBJ2-5
v_call: TRBV6-5
clone_size: .
cdr3_nt: TGTGCCAGCAGTTCAACGGGGGGACGGCAAGAGACCCAGTACTTC
cdr3_aa: CASSSTGGRQETQYF

d_call: .
j_call: TRBJ2-7
v_call: TRBV10-3
clone_size: .
cdr3_nt: TGTGCCATCAGTGAGTCGAAAATAGCTGAATACGAGCAGTACTTC
cdr3_aa: CAISESKIAEYEQYF

d_call: TRBD1
j_call: TRBJ2-1
v_call: TRBV10-3
clone_size: .
cdr3_nt: TGTGCCATCAGAGGACAGGGGACCTACAATGAGCAGTTCTTC
cdr3_aa: CAIRGQGTYNEQFF

d_call: .
j_call: TRBJ2-5
v_call: TRBV7-9
clone_size: .
cdr3_nt: TGTGCCAGCAGCAGGTTACAGGGCCAAGAGACCCAGTACTTC
cdr3_aa: CASSRLQGQETQYF

d_call: TRBD1
j_call: TRBJ1-1
v_call: TRBV4-1
clone_size: once
cdr3_nt: TGCGCCAGCAGCCAGCCTTATCAGGGGGCCAGGAACACTGAAGCTTTCTTT
cdr3_aa: CASSQPYQGARNTEAFF

d_call: .
j_call: TRBJ1-2
v_call: TRBV14
clone_size: .
cdr3_nt: TGTGCCAGCAGCCAAGATCTCCGGACAGACATCTATGGCTACACCTTC
cdr3_aa: CASSQDLRTDIYGYTF

d_call: .
j_call: TRBJ2-7
v_call: TRBV29-1
clone_size: .
cdr3_nt: TGCAGCGTTGACCTTGGGCAGGGGCTTTCCTACGAGCAGTACTTC
cdr3_aa: CSVDLGQGLSYEQYF

d_call: .
j_call: TRBJ1-6
v_call: TRBV25-1
clone_size: few
cdr3_nt: TGTGCCAGCAGGTTCAGTAACTCACCCCTCCACTTT
cdr3_aa: CASRFSNSPLHF

d_call: .
j_call: TRBJ1-1
v_call: TRBV19
clone_size: few
cdr3_nt: TGTGCCAGTAGTAGATACTCGGTTCCGGTGAACACTGAAGCTTTCTTT
cdr3_aa: CASSRYSVPVNTEAFF

d_call: .
j_call: TRBJ1-2
v_call: TRBV5-6
clone_size: .
cdr3_nt: TGTGCCAGCCAAAGAGGGCGCGGCCTCTCCAACTATGGCTACACCTTC
cdr3_aa: CASQRGRGLSNYGYTF

d_call: TRBD1
j_call: TRBJ1-5
v_call: TRBV6-5
clone_size: few
cdr3_nt: TGTGCCAGCAGCCACAGACAGGGGATCCAGCCCCAGCATTTT
cdr3_aa: CASSHRQGIQPQHF

d_call: .
j_call: TRBJ1-6
v_call: TRBV11-3
clone_size: .
cdr3_nt: TGTGCCAGCAGCTTCTATCCCCATTCACCCCTCCACTTT
cdr3_aa: CASSFYPHSPLHF

d_call: .
j_call: TRBJ2-2
v_call: TRBV19
clone_size: few
cdr3_nt: TGTGCCAGTATGTCAGGGCTTAACACCGGGGAGCTGTTTTTT
cdr3_aa: CASMSGLNTGELFF

d_call: .
j_call: TRBJ2-2
v_call: TRBV7-3
clone_size: few
cdr3_nt: TGTGCCAGCAGCCTCCGACAGGATAACACCGGGGAGCTGTTTTTT
cdr3_aa: CASSLRQDNTGELFF

d_call: TRBD1
j_call: TRBJ2-3
v_call: TRBV5-4
clone_size: .
cdr3_nt: TGTGCCAGCAGCTTGGGGGGGACAGAAATGTACACAGATACGCAGTATTTT
cdr3_aa: CASSLGGTEMYTDTQYF

d_call: .
j_call: TRBJ2-2
v_call: TRBV7-9
clone_size: once
cdr3_nt: TGTGCCAGCAGCTTAGTGAGGAACACCGGGGAGCTGTTTTTT
cdr3_aa: CASSLVRNTGELFF

d_call: .
j_call: TRBJ1-2
v_call: TRBV14
clone_size: .
cdr3_nt: TGTGCCAGCAGCCAAGATAGCGGACGGTCCTATGGCTACACCTTC
cdr3_aa: CASSQDSGRSYGYTF

d_call: .
j_call: TRBJ2-7
v_call: TRBV28
clone_size: .
cdr3_nt: TGTGCCAGCAGCCTTCTTTTACCGGAATACGGGGAGCAGTACTTC
cdr3_aa: CASSLLLPEYGEQYF

d_call: .
j_call: TRBJ2-6
v_call: TRBV5-1
clone_size: .
cdr3_nt: TGCGCCAGCAGCTTGACTTACCTGGGGGCCAACGTCCTGACTTTC
cdr3_aa: CASSLTYLGANVLTF

d_call: .
j_call: TRBJ2-2
v_call: TRBV10-3
clone_size: once
cdr3_nt: TGTGCCATCTTAGGGGCGAACACCGGGGAGCTGTTTTTT
cdr3_aa: CAILGANTGELFF

d_call: TRBD1
j_call: TRBJ1-1
v_call: TRBV4-2
clone_size: .
cdr3_nt: TGTGCCAGCAGCCAGCCCTCGGGACAGTTCATGAACACTGAAGCTTTCTTT
cdr3_aa: CASSQPSGQFMNTEAFF

d_call: .
j_call: TRBJ1-2
v_call: TRBV6-5
clone_size: .
cdr3_nt: TGTGCCAGCAGTTTGTCAGGGAGGAATGGCTACACCTTC
cdr3_aa: CASSLSGRNGYTF

d_call: TRBD2
j_call: TRBJ2-7
v_call: TRBV2
clone_size: .
cdr3_nt: TGTGCCAGCACTAGCGGGGGCTGCTGCGACGAGCAGTACTTC
cdr3_aa: CASTSGGCCDEQYF

d_call: .
j_call: TRBJ1-5
v_call: TRBV30
clone_size: .
cdr3_nt: TGTGCCTGGAGCCCCGGACCCCTCTCAGGGAGCAATCAGCCCCAGCATTTT
cdr3_aa: CAWSPGPLSGSNQPQHF

d_call: .
j_call: TRBJ1-2
v_call: TRBV5-4
clone_size: .
cdr3_nt: TGTGCCAGCCGTGGCGGGGGGGATGGCTACACCTTC
cdr3_aa: CASRGGGDGYTF

d_call: TRBD2
j_call: TRBJ2-7
v_call: TRBV7-3
clone_size: few
cdr3_nt: TGTGCCAGCAGCTTAGGCCTAGCGGGGAGAGTCTACGAGCAGTACTTC
cdr3_aa: CASSLGLAGRVYEQYF

d_call: TRBD1
j_call: TRBJ2-1
v_call: TRBV11-2
clone_size: .
cdr3_nt: TGTGCCAGCAGCTTAGTGGGACAGAGGTTCTACAATGAGCAGTTCTTC
cdr3_aa: CASSLVGQRFYNEQFF

d_call: TRBD1
j_call: TRBJ1-2
v_call: TRBV14
clone_size: few
cdr3_nt: TGTGCCAGCGCCCCCGGAGGGGGGACAGCCTTTGGCTACACCTTC
cdr3_aa: CASAPGGGTAFGYTF

d_call: .
j_call: TRBJ1-3
v_call: TRBV6-1
clone_size: .
cdr3_nt: TGTGCCAGCAGTGAACAGGCAGTATTCTCTGGAAACACCATATATTTT
cdr3_aa: CASSEQAVFSGNTIYF

d_call: .
j_call: TRBJ2-7
v_call: TRBV5-1
clone_size: .
cdr3_nt: TGCGCCAGCAGCTTCTCCAGGACTCAGGGGGGCTACGAGCAGTACTTC
cdr3_aa: CASSFSRTQGGYEQYF

d_call: TRBD2
j_call: TRBJ2-5
v_call: TRBV4-1
clone_size: .
cdr3_nt: TGCGCCAGCAGCCAAGAGGGACTAGCGGGGGGGCCCGGTTACCAAGAGACCCAGTACTTC
cdr3_aa: CASSQEGLAGGPGYQETQYF

d_call: TRBD2
j_call: TRBJ2-7
v_call: TRBV20-1
clone_size: .
cdr3_nt: TGCAGTGTTGGCGGGGGTTACGAGCAGTACTTC
cdr3_aa: CSVGGGYEQYF

d_call: .
j_call: TRBJ2-2
v_call: TRBV5-6
clone_size: .
cdr3_nt: TGTGCCAGCAGCTTTAGCCGGTACGATCGGAACACCGGGGAGCTGTTTTTT
cdr3_aa: CASSFSRYDRNTGELFF

d_call: TRBD2
j_call: TRBJ2-1
v_call: TRBV19
clone_size: few
cdr3_nt: TGTGCCAGTAGTATTGGGTCCGGGACTAGCGGGGGGGCCTCCTACAATGAGCAGTTCTTC
cdr3_aa: CASSIGSGTSGGASYNEQFF

d_call: .
j_call: TRBJ1-6
v_call: TRBV12-5
clone_size: once
cdr3_nt: TGTGCTAGTGGACCGACAAGAGGGAGGGGTCGGAATTCACCCCTCCACTTT
cdr3_aa: CASGPTRGRGRNSPLHF

d_call: .
j_call: TRBJ1-1
v_call: TRBV5-8
clone_size: .
cdr3_nt: TGTGCCAGCAGCTTGTACCAGGGGACGGCGACATTCAGAAACACTGAAGCTTTCTTT
cdr3_aa: CASSLYQGTATFRNTEAFF

d_call: TRBD1
j_call: TRBJ1-5
v_call: TRBV4-2
clone_size: few
cdr3_nt: TGTGCCAGCAGCCAACGAGTTCCCGACAGGGGTAGGTCAATTGGGCCCCAGCATTTT
cdr3_aa: CASSQRVPDRGRSIGPQHF

d_call: .
j_call: TRBJ1-1
v_call: TRBV18
clone_size: .
cdr3_nt: TGTGCCAGCTCACCACCGGAGTTAGGGGGCACTGAAGCTTTCTTT
cdr3_aa: CASSPPELGGTEAFF

d_call: TRBD1
j_call: TRBJ1-5
v_call: TRBV27
clone_size: .
cdr3_nt: TGTGCCAGCAGTCTGACAGGGCGACATAGCGGCAATCAGCCCCAGCATTTT
cdr3_aa: CASSLTGRHSGNQPQHF

d_call: TRBD1
j_call: TRBJ1-2
v_call: TRBV7-9
clone_size: .
cdr3_nt: TGTGCCAGCAGCTCGGACAGGCTTCTTAACTATGGCTACACCTTC
cdr3_aa: CASSSDRLLNYGYTF

d_call: .
j_call: TRBJ2-1
v_call: TRBV5-1
clone_size: .
cdr3_nt: TGCGCCAGCAGCTTGCCTTTCGGAGGGGCCTACAATGAGCAGTTCTTC
cdr3_aa: CASSLPFGGAYNEQFF

d_call: .
j_call: TRBJ1-5
v_call: TRBV6-1
clone_size: .
cdr3_nt: TGTGCCAGCGGACTAAACGGGACTTCCATCCAGCCCCAGCATTTT
cdr3_aa: CASGLNGTSIQPQHF